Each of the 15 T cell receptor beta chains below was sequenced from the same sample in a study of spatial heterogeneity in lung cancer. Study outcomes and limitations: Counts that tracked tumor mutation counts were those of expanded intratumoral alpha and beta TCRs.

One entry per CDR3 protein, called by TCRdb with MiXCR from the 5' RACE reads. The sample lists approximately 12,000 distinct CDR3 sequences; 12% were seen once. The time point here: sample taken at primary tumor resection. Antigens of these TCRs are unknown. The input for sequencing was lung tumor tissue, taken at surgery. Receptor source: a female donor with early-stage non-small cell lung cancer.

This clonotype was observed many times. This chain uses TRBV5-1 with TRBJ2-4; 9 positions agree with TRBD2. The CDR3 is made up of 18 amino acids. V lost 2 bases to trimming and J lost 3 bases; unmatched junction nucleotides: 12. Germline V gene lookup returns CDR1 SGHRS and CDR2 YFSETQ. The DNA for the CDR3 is TGCGCCAGCAGCTTCACTAGCGGGTCGGGCTCGGGCAAAAACATTCAGTACTTC. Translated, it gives CASSFTSGSGSGKNIQYF. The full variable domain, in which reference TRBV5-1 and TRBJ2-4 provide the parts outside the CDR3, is KAGVTQTPRYLIKTRGQQVTLSCSPISGHRSVSWYQQTPGQGLQFLFEYFSETQRNKGNFPGRFSGRQFSNSRSEMNVSTLELGDSALYLCASSFTSGSGSGKNIQYFGAGTRLSVL.

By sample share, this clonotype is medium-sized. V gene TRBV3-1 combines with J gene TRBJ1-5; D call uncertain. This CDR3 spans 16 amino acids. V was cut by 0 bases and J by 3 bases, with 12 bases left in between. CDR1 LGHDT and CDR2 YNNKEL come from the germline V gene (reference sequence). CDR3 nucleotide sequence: TGTGCCAGCAGCCAAGACCTAAGGGATACCAATCAGCCCCAGCATTTT. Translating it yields CASSQDLRDTNQPQHF.

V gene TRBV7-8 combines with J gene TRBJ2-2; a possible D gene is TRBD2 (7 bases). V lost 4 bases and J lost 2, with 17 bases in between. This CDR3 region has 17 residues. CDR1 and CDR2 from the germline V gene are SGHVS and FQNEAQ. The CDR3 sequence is CASSSRGASDNTGELFF. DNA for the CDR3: TGTGCCAGCAGCTCCCGGGGGGCTAGCGATAACACCGGGGAGCTGTTTTTT.

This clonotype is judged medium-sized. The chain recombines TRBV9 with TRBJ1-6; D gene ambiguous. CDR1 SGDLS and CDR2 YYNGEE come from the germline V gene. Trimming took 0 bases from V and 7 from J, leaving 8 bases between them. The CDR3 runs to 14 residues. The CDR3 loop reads CASSVGLENSPLHF. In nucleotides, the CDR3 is TGTGCCAGCAGCGTAGGGCTCGAGAATTCACCCCTCCACTTT.

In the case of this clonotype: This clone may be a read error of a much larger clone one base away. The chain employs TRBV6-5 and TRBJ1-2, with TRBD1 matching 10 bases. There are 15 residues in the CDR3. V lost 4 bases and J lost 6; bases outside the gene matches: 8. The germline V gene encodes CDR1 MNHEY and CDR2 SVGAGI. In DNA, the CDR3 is TGTGCCAGCAGTTGCAGACAGGGGGCGCGAAATGGCTACACCTTC. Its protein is CASSCRQGARNGYTF.

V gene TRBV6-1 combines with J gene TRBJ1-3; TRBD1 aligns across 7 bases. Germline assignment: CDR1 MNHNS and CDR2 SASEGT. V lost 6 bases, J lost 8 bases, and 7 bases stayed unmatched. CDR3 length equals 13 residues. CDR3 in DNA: TGTGCCAGCAGGGGGACAGCTTCGGACACCATATATTTT. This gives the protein CASRGTASDTIYF.

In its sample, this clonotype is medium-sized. CDR3: CASSLLSGRTDTQYF. In DNA, the CDR3 is TGTGCCAGCAGCCTCCTCAGTGGGAGAACCGATACGCAGTATTTT. The rearrangement uses TRBV6-5 and TRBJ2-3, with D maybe TRBD2 (5 bases). From germline, CDR1 is MNHEY and CDR2 SVGAGI. The germline V and J ends were trimmed by 6 bases and 6 bases, with 19 bases remaining between them. The CDR3 contains 15 residues.

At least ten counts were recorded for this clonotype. The DNA of the CDR3 is TGTGCCAGCAGCTTAGACGGGTACAATCAGCCCCAGCATTTT. Translation: CASSLDGYNQPQHF. This chain uses TRBV7-2 with TRBJ1-5, with D uncertain. Trimming left V 1 base short and J 3 bases short, with 7 bases between. The CDR3 contains 14 residues. The germline V gene has CDR1 SGHTA and CDR2 FQGNSA.

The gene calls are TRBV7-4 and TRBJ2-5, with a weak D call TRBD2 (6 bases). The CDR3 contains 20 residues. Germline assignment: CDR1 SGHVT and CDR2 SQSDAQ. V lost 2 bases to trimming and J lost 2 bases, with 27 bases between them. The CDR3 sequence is CASSLRPSGVGWAGQETQYF. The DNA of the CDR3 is TGTGCCAGCAGCTTACGCCCTTCGGGGGTAGGGTGGGCAGGACAAGAGACCCAGTACTTC.

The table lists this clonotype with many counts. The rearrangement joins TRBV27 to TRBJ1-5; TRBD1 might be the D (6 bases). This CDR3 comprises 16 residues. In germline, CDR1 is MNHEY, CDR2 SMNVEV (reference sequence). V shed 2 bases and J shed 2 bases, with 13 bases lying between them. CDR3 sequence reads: CASSLLPPGGNQPQHF. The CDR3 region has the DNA TGTGCCAGCAGTTTACTCCCGCCAGGGGGCAATCAGCCCCAGCATTTT.

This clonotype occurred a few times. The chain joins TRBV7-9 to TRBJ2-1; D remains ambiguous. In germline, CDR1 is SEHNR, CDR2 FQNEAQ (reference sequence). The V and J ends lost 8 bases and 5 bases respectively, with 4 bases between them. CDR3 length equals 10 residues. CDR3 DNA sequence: TGTGCCAGCGGAAACAATGAGCAGTTCTTC. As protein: CASGNNEQFF.

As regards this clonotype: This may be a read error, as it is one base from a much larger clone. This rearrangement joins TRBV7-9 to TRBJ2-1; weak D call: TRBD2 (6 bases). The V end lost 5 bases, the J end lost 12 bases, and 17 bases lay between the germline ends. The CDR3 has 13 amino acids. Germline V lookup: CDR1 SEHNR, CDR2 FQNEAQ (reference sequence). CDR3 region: CASSRDSGHGQFF. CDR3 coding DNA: TGTGCCAGCAGCCGGGACTCTGGGCATGGGCAGTTCTTC.

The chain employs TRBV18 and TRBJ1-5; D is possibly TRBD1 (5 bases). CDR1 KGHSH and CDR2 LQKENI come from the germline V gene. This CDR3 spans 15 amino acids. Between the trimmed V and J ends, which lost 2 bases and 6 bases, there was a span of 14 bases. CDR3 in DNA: TGTGCCAGCTCACCAACCGGGGACCCCGTTCAGCCCCAGCATTTT. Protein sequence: CASSPTGDPVQPQHF.

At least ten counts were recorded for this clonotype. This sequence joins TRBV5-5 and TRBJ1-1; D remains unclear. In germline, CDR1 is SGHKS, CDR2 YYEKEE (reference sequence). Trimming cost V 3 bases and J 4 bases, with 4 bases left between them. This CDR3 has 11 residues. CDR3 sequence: CASSSITEAFF. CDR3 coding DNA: TGTGCCAGCAGCTCGATCACTGAAGCTTTCTTT.

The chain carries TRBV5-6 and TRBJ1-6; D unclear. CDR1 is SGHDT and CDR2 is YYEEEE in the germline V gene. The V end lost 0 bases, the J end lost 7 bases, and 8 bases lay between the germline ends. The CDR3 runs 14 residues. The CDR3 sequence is CASSLAGRNSPLHF. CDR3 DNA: TGTGCCAGCAGCTTGGCTGGGCGCAATTCACCCCTCCACTTT.